The rows below give T cell receptor beta chains drawn from one sample of a study of CD4 and CD8 cells across lung adenocarcinoma regions. A single record per CDR3 protein comes from TCRdb applying MiXCR to the PCR reads. The repertoire holds roughly 2,000 distinct CDR3 sequences, with around half as singletons. Sequences were obtained from CD4+ T cells from the center of a lung tumor. The receptors come from a female donor with lung adenocarcinoma. The CD4 and CD8 labels of this study may be unreliable. CDR3s include the opening cysteine and the closing phenylalanine or tryptophan. D genes are given only for firm matches. A row's size may be missing; if present it is once, few, many or a size class.

V gene: TRBV6-1; D gene: TRBD2; J gene: TRBJ2-5; clone size: NA; CDR3 DNA: TGTGCCAGCACCCGGGGGGGAGGGGCAGAGACCCAGTACTTC; CDR3 protein: CASTRGGGAETQYF
V gene: TRBV20-1; D gene: NA; J gene: TRBJ2-1; clone size: few; CDR3 DNA: TGCAGTGCCGAACAGGGCCAGGCATACAATGAGCAGTTCTTC; CDR3 protein: CSAEQGQAYNEQFF
V gene: TRBV27; D gene: TRBD2; J gene: TRBJ2-1; clone size: once; CDR3 DNA: TGTGCCAGCACCGCTAGCGGCTCCTACAATGAGCAGTTCTTC; CDR3 protein: CASTASGSYNEQFF
V gene: TRBV6-5; D gene: NA; J gene: TRBJ2-6; clone size: medium-sized; CDR3 DNA: TGTGCCAGCAGTTACAAAACAGGTTGGGTCAACGTCCTGACTTTC; CDR3 protein: CASSYKTGWVNVLTF
V gene: TRBV27; D gene: TRBD2; J gene: TRBJ2-1; clone size: few; CDR3 DNA: TGTGCCAGCAGCTCTCCGGGGACTAGCGGGACTTATGAGCAGTTCTTC; CDR3 protein: CASSSPGTSGTYEQFF
V gene: TRBV4-1; D gene: TRBD2; J gene: TRBJ2-1; clone size: few; CDR3 DNA: TGCGCCAGCAGCGGGAGGGGTTCTGAGCAGTTCTTC; CDR3 protein: CASSGRGSEQFF
V gene: TRBV10-1; D gene: TRBD2; J gene: TRBJ2-3; clone size: NA; CDR3 DNA: TGCGCCAGCAGGGGATCTGGGAGCGGGGGCACAGATACGCAGTATTTT; CDR3 protein: CASRGSGSGGTDTQYF
V gene: TRBV9; D gene: NA; J gene: TRBJ2-5; clone size: few; CDR3 DNA: TGTGCCAGCAGCGACCCCTCCGGGGCCCAGTACTTC; CDR3 protein: CASSDPSGAQYF
V gene: TRBV6-1; D gene: TRBD1; J gene: TRBJ2-5; clone size: NA; CDR3 DNA: TGTGCCAGCAGTCCCCCGCGGCAGGGGGCTCGGGAGACCCAGTACTTC; CDR3 protein: CASSPPRQGARETQYF
V gene: TRBV4-2; D gene: TRBD2; J gene: TRBJ2-5; clone size: medium-sized; CDR3 DNA: TGTGCCAGCAGCCAAGACGGACTAGCGGGAGCAGAGACCCAGTACTTC; CDR3 protein: CASSQDGLAGAETQYF
V gene: TRBV7-6; D gene: TRBD1; J gene: TRBJ2-1; clone size: NA; CDR3 DNA: TGTGCCAGCAGCTTAGGACAGGGTATGGAGCAGTTCTTC; CDR3 protein: CASSLGQGMEQFF
V gene: TRBV6-1; D gene: NA; J gene: TRBJ2-7; clone size: few; CDR3 DNA: TGTGCCAGCAGTGAAGAAGGGACGGAACCCTACGAGCAGTACTTC; CDR3 protein: CASSEEGTEPYEQYF
V gene: TRBV19; D gene: NA; J gene: TRBJ2-1; clone size: once; CDR3 DNA: TGTGCCAGTACCGCCGGGGACGGGATGGGTGAGCAGTTCTTC; CDR3 protein: CASTAGDGMGEQFF
V gene: TRBV6-1; D gene: TRBD1; J gene: TRBJ1-2; clone size: NA; CDR3 DNA: TGTGCCAGCACCAGAGGGACAGGCGCCTATGGCTACACCTTC; CDR3 protein: CASTRGTGAYGYTF
V gene: TRBV6-1; D gene: NA; J gene: TRBJ2-5; clone size: NA; CDR3 DNA: TGTGCCAGCAGTCCGGGCTTGCCTCCAGAGACCCAGTACTTC; CDR3 protein: CASSPGLPPETQYF
V gene: TRBV10-1; D gene: TRBD2; J gene: TRBJ2-3; clone size: medium-sized; CDR3 DNA: TGCGCCAGCAGTGACCGCGGGAGTAGCACAGATACGCAGTATTTT; CDR3 protein: CASSDRGSSTDTQYF
V gene: TRBV7-2; D gene: TRBD2; J gene: TRBJ2-5; clone size: few; CDR3 DNA: TGTGCCAGCAGCTTAACTAGCGGGAAAGAGACCCAGTACTTC; CDR3 protein: CASSLTSGKETQYF
V gene: TRBV12-3/TRBV12-4; D gene: NA; J gene: TRBJ1-1; clone size: NA; CDR3 DNA: TGTGCCAGCCATTCCCGGGAGAACCCTGAAGCTTTCTTT; CDR3 protein: CASHSRENPEAFF
V gene: TRBV6-1; D gene: TRBD1; J gene: TRBJ1-1; clone size: large; CDR3 DNA: TGTGCCAGTGGTGGGGGGAAGGGGGCCACAAACACTGAAGCTTTCTTT; CDR3 protein: CASGGGKGATNTEAFF
V gene: TRBV10-3; D gene: NA; J gene: TRBJ2-1; clone size: few; CDR3 DNA: TGTGCCATCAGTGAGCGAGCTAGCGATGAGCAGTTCTTC; CDR3 protein: CAISERASDEQFF
V gene: TRBV6-5; D gene: TRBD1; J gene: TRBJ1-4; clone size: NA; CDR3 DNA: TGTGCCAGCAGTTCTCGTGACAGGGGGCTTGAAAAACTGTTTTTT; CDR3 protein: CASSSRDRGLEKLFF
V gene: TRBV6-1; D gene: TRBD1; J gene: TRBJ2-7; clone size: NA; CDR3 DNA: TGTGCCAGCAACAGGGACAGGGGGCGGTACGAGCAGTACTTC; CDR3 protein: CASNRDRGRYEQYF
V gene: TRBV10-1; D gene: NA; J gene: TRBJ2-7; clone size: medium-sized; CDR3 DNA: TGCGCCAGCAGTGACGGAAAACCCCCCTCCTACGAGCAGTACTTC; CDR3 protein: CASSDGKPPSYEQYF
V gene: TRBV6-1; D gene: TRBD2; J gene: TRBJ2-1; clone size: few; CDR3 DNA: TGTGCCAGCAGTCCTTATAGCGGGAGCGGGAACAATGAGCAGTTCTTC; CDR3 protein: CASSPYSGSGNNEQFF
V gene: TRBV27; D gene: NA; J gene: TRBJ2-1; clone size: few; CDR3 DNA: TGTGCCAGCAGAGACACCGGCCGGGTGAATGAGCAGTTCTTC; CDR3 protein: CASRDTGRVNEQFF
V gene: TRBV27; D gene: NA; J gene: TRBJ1-2; clone size: NA; CDR3 DNA: TGTGCCAGCATGTCCCGTGACGGCTACACCTTC; CDR3 protein: CASMSRDGYTF
V gene: TRBV4-2; D gene: NA; J gene: TRBJ2-1; clone size: few; CDR3 DNA: TGTGCCAGCAGCCAGGAAACAGGGTCCAATGAGCAGTTCTTC; CDR3 protein: CASSQETGSNEQFF
V gene: TRBV10-1; D gene: NA; J gene: TRBJ2-4; clone size: NA; CDR3 DNA: TGCGCCGGGGGGCTCGGGGGGCGGACCCAAGACATTCAGTACTTC; CDR3 protein: CAGGLGGRTQDIQYF
V gene: TRBV6-1; D gene: NA; J gene: TRBJ2-3; clone size: medium-sized; CDR3 DNA: TGTGCCAGCTTGATGAGGAGTTCAACAGATACGCAGTATTTT; CDR3 protein: CASLMRSSTDTQYF
V gene: TRBV6-1; D gene: NA; J gene: TRBJ2-7; clone size: NA; CDR3 DNA: TGTGCCAGCAGTGACCGGGTCGAGGGGCTCTACGAGCAGTACTTC; CDR3 protein: CASSDRVEGLYEQYF
V gene: TRBV6-1; D gene: NA; J gene: TRBJ1-1; clone size: few; CDR3 DNA: TGTGCCAGCAACCTACAGGTAAACACTGAAGCTTTCTTT; CDR3 protein: CASNLQVNTEAFF
V gene: TRBV6-1; D gene: NA; J gene: TRBJ2-4; clone size: NA; CDR3 DNA: TGTGCCAGCAGTGATTGGACAGTACTAGCCAAAAACATTCAGTACTTC; CDR3 protein: CASSDWTVLAKNIQYF
V gene: TRBV6-1; D gene: NA; J gene: TRBJ2-5; clone size: NA; CDR3 DNA: TGTGCCAGCAGTGAAGATCCGGACGACCGGTCCCAGTACTTC; CDR3 protein: CASSEDPDDRSQYF
V gene: TRBV12-3/TRBV12-4; D gene: TRBD2; J gene: TRBJ2-1; clone size: medium-sized; CDR3 DNA: TGTGCCACCACCCAGGTGGGGGGGTCCTACAATGAGCAGTTCTTC; CDR3 protein: CATTQVGGSYNEQFF
V gene: TRBV6-1; D gene: TRBD2; J gene: TRBJ2-1; clone size: NA; CDR3 DNA: TGTGCCAGCAGTGAGCTAGCGGGAGGTTCCTACAATGAGCAGTTCTTC; CDR3 protein: CASSELAGGSYNEQFF
V gene: TRBV27; D gene: NA; J gene: TRBJ2-1; clone size: medium-sized; CDR3 DNA: TGTGCCAGCAGCGCTAGCTTATTAAATGAGCAGTTCTTC; CDR3 protein: CASSASLLNEQFF
V gene: TRBV4-1; D gene: TRBD1; J gene: TRBJ2-6; clone size: NA; CDR3 DNA: TGCGCCAGCAGCCATACACCGGGACAGGCTGGATCTGGGGCCAACGTCCTGACTTTC; CDR3 protein: CASSHTPGQAGSGANVLTF
V gene: TRBV28; D gene: TRBD2; J gene: TRBJ2-1; clone size: NA; CDR3 DNA: TGCGCCAGCAGGCGCGGGAGTGGCAATGAGCAGTTCTTC; CDR3 protein: CASRRGSGNEQFF
V gene: TRBV6-1; D gene: TRBD2; J gene: TRBJ2-7; clone size: NA; CDR3 DNA: TGTGCCAGCAGTAAAGCGGGATTATACGAGCAGTACTTC; CDR3 protein: CASSKAGLYEQYF
V gene: TRBV6-5; D gene: TRBD1; J gene: TRBJ2-7; clone size: medium-sized; CDR3 DNA: TGTGCCAGCAGTTACTCCAACCGGGACAGGGATTTTTGCGAGCAGTACTTC; CDR3 protein: CASSYSNRDRDFCEQYF
V gene: TRBV12-3/TRBV12-4; D gene: TRBD1; J gene: TRBJ1-2; clone size: NA; CDR3 DNA: TGTGCCAGCAGTCTCCGGGACAGACCTAACTATGGCTACACCTTC; CDR3 protein: CASSLRDRPNYGYTF
V gene: TRBV7-2; D gene: NA; J gene: TRBJ2-3; clone size: few; CDR3 DNA: TGTGCCAGCAGCTTAAACAGTCCCCCCACAGATACGCAGTATTTT; CDR3 protein: CASSLNSPPTDTQYF
V gene: TRBV6-1; D gene: TRBD2; J gene: TRBJ2-1; clone size: NA; CDR3 DNA: TGTGCCAGCAGTGAAAAGAGGGCTAGCGGGAGGGTCTACAATGAGCAGTTCTTC; CDR3 protein: CASSEKRASGRVYNEQFF
V gene: TRBV10-1; D gene: NA; J gene: TRBJ2-1; clone size: large; CDR3 DNA: TGCGCCAGCAGTGAGCTCCAGTCGGGGAATGAGCAGTTCTTC; CDR3 protein: CASSELQSGNEQFF
V gene: TRBV6-5; D gene: NA; J gene: TRBJ2-2; clone size: large; CDR3 DNA: TGTGCCAGCAGTTACGTTCAGGGGTTGGCCGGGGAGCTGTTTTTT; CDR3 protein: CASSYVQGLAGELFF
V gene: TRBV25-1; D gene: NA; J gene: TRBJ2-1; clone size: large; CDR3 DNA: TGTGCCAGCAGTGGACCCCATGAGCAGTTCTTC; CDR3 protein: CASSGPHEQFF
V gene: TRBV5-5; D gene: TRBD2; J gene: TRBJ2-3; clone size: once; CDR3 DNA: TGTGCCAGCAGCCGGACTAGCGGGAGGTTAGCAGATACGCAGTATTTT; CDR3 protein: CASSRTSGRLADTQYF
V gene: TRBV10-1; D gene: TRBD1; J gene: TRBJ2-1; clone size: NA; CDR3 DNA: TGCGCCAGCAGTGAGGTCCCTCAAGGCAGGGGGCTTTCGTCCCTCAATGAGCAGTTCTTC; CDR3 protein: CASSEVPQGRGLSSLNEQFF
V gene: TRBV7-3; D gene: TRBD2; J gene: TRBJ2-1; clone size: NA; CDR3 DNA: TGTGCCAGCAGCCTATCCGGCACTAGCGGAGGTTACAATGAGCAGTTCTTC; CDR3 protein: CASSLSGTSGGYNEQFF